These 10 T cell receptor beta chains came from one sample sequenced in a study of human T cells and chemical hapten exposure. The sample's time point: pre-sensitization, week 0. Noted treatment: therapeutic diphenylcyclopropenone sensitization with weekly scalp DPC. TCRdb reprocessed the RACE reads with MiXCR, giving one entry per CDR3 protein. The table has roughly 120,000 distinct CDR3 sequences, roughly 14% seen once. The sample here was whole blood, taken in connection with sensitization to the hapten diphenylcyclopropenone (DPC). The source of these receptors is a woman aged 18 to 35 with alopecia areata. Some clones in this sample may be carry-over from other donors' samples.

The sample holds many counts of this clonotype. The chain joins TRBV12-3 or TRBV12-4 to TRBJ1-3; perhaps TRBD1 as D (5 bases). This CDR3 comprises 15 residues. V shed 5 bases and J shed 5 bases, with 16 bases lying between them. CDR3: CASSLRDLGRNTIYF. The CDR3 bases are TGTGCCAGCAGTCTCCGGGACCTAGGAAGAAACACCATATATTTT.

As for this clonotype: At one boundary the junction diverges from the germline segment, which might be a read error. This chain joins TRBV6-4 and TRBJ2-1, with D tentatively TRBD2 (7 bases). The CDR3 consists of 15 residues. Germline values: CDR1 MRHNA, CDR2 SNTAGT. The CDR3 protein is CASSATGGPYNGQFF. The CDR3 region has the DNA TGTGCCAGCAGTGCGACCGGGGGGCCCTACAATGGGCAGTTCTTC.

The sample holds a few counts of this clonotype. The chain is built from TRBV11-2 and TRBJ2-5, with 10 bases matching TRBD2. Per germline, CDR1 SGHAT and CDR2 FQNNGV. Trimming cost V 3 bases and J 4 bases; bases outside gene matches: 5. The CDR3 loop spans 15 amino acids. In DNA form, the CDR3 reads TGTGCCAGCAGCTTCAGCGGGGGGGCCGTAGAGACCCAGTACTTC. This encodes CASSFSGGAVETQYF.

This clonotype has only a few counts. The chain couples TRBV21-1 to TRBJ2-4. TRBV21-1 is classified as a pseudogene. This CDR3 spans 15 amino acids. The CDR3, as DNA: TGTGCCAGCAGCAAAGAACCTTTAGCCAAAAACATTCAGTACTTC. As protein: CASSKEPLAKNIQYF.

This clonotype turned up a few times. This chain links TRBV4-1 with TRBJ1-2; D remains ambiguous. The CDR3 extends over 15 amino acids. V was trimmed by 0 bases and J by 4 bases, leaving 12 bases between them. In germline, CDR1 is MGHRA, CDR2 YSYEKL. The CDR3 nucleotides are TGCGCCAGCAGCCAAGATTGGGAGGGAAGCTATGGCTACACCTTC. It yields the protein CASSQDWEGSYGYTF.

Ten or more counts support this clonotype. This chain links TRBV10-3 with TRBJ1-1; unclear D gene. The CDR3 loop spans 12 amino acids. V was clipped by 8 bases and J by 4 bases, with 11 bases between them. CDR1 and CDR2 (germline): ENHRY, SYGVKD. The CDR3 DNA reads TGTGCCATCGGTGCAGTGGGCACTGAAGCTTTCTTT. This codes for CAIGAVGTEAFF.

The rearrangement uses TRBV29-1 and TRBJ1-2, with 7 bases that match TRBD1. The ends lost 7 bases at V and 4 bases at J; junction bases unmatched: 12. This CDR3 is built from 14 residues. Germline CDR1 and CDR2: SQVTM and ANQGSEA. The CDR3 protein is CSALGTDVTYGYTF. CDR3 nucleotide sequence: TGCAGCGCCCTAGGGACAGATGTAACCTATGGCTACACCTTC.

This clonotype appeared many times. This sequence joins TRBV5-1 and TRBJ2-1, with TRBD1 matching 8 bases. The trim removed 5 bases at V and 4 bases at J, leaving 14 bases unmatched. Germline CDR1 SGHRS, CDR2 YFSETQ. The CDR3 is made up of 17 amino acids. Written as DNA, the CDR3 is TGCGCCAGCAGAGTTCGCCCAGGGGGCCTGCTTTACAATGAGCAGTTCTTC. Translated, it gives CASRVRPGGLLYNEQFF.

This clonotype was recorded at least ten times. This chain joins TRBV11-2 and TRBJ1-2; 7 bases align to TRBD1. Trimming cost V 5 bases and J 8 bases; bases outside gene matches: 8. Per the germline V gene, CDR1 is SGHAT and CDR2 is FQNNGV. The CDR3 length is 13 residues. The CDR3 loop is CASSLERQGGYTF. The CDR3 DNA follows: TGTGCCAGCAGCCTTGAACGACAGGGAGGCTACACCTTC.

This clonotype was recorded a few times. The V call is TRBV4-3, the J call TRBJ2-5; no clear D. The V gene's germline CDR1 is LGHNA and CDR2 YSLEER. The CDR3 spans 15 residues. Trimming shortened V by 5 bases and J by 1 base, and 14 bases separated the two germline ends. CDR3 amino acids: CASSGLGEGQETQYF. The CDR3, as DNA: TGCGCCAGCAGCGGCTTAGGAGAAGGCCAAGAGACCCAGTACTTC.